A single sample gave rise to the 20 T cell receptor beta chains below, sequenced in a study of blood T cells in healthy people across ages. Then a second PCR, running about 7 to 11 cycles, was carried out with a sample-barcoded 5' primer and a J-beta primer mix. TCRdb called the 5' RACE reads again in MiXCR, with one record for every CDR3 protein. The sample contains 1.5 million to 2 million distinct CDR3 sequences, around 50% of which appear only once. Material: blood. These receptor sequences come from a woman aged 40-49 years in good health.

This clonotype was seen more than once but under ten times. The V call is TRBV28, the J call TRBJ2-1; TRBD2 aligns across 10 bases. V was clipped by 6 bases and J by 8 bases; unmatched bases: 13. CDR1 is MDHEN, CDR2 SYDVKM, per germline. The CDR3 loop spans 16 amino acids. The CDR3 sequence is CASSKTSGGVFDEQFF. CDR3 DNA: TGTGCCAGCAGCAAGACCAGCGGGGGGGTTTTCGATGAGCAGTTCTTC. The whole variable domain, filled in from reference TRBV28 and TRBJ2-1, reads DVKVTQSSRYLVKRTGEKVFLECVQDMDHENMFWYRQDPGLGLRLIYFSYDVKMKEKGDIPEGYSVSREKKERFSLILESASTNQTSMYLCASSKTSGGVFDEQFFGPGTRLTVL.

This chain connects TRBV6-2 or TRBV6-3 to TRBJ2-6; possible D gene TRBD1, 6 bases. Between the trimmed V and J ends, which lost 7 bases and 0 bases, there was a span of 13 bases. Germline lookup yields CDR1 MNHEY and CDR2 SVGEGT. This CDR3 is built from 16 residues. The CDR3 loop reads CASNNRAISGANVLTF. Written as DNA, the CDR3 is TGTGCCAGCAATAACAGGGCCATCTCTGGGGCCAACGTCCTGACTTTC.

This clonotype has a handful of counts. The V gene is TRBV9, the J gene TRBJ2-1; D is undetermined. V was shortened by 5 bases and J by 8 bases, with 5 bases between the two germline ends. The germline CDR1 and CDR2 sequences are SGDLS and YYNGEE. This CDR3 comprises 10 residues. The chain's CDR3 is CASRSDEQFF. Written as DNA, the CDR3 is TGTGCCAGCAGGAGCGATGAGCAGTTCTTC. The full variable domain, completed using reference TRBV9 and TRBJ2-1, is DSGVTQTPKHLITATGQRVTLRCSPRSGDLSVYWYQQSLDQGLQFLIQYYNGEERAKGNILERFSAQQFPDLHSELNLSSLELGDSALYFCASRSDEQFFGPGTRLTVL.

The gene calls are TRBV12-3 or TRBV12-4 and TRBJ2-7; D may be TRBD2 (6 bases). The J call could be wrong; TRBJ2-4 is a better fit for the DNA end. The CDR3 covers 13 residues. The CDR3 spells CASSRESKNIQYF. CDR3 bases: TGTGCCAGCAGTCGGGAGTCCAAAAACATTCAGTACTTC.

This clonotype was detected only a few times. The CDR3 DNA is TGCAGTGCTAGAGGGGCCTGGTCGTCGATGAGCTATGGCTACACCTTC. This sequence encodes CSARGAWSSMSYGYTF. The chain has TRBV20-1 and TRBJ1-2; unclear D gene. Germline V gene data show CDR1 as DFQATT and CDR2 as SNEGSKA (reference sequence). V shed 1 base and J shed 4 bases, with 19 bases lying between them. CDR3 length: 16 amino acids.

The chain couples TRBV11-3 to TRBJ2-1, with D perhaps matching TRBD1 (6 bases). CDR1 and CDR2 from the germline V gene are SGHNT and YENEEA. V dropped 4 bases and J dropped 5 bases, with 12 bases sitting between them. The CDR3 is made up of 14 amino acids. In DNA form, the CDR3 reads TGTGCCAGCAGCTCCCAGGGGTTTAACAATGAGCAGTTCTTC. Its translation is CASSSQGFNNEQFF. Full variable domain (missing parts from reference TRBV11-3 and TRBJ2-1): EAGVVQSPRYKIIEKKQPVAFWCNPISGHNTLYWYLQNLGQGPELLIRYENEEAVDDSQLPKDRFSAERLKGVDSTLKIQPAELGDSAVYLCASSSQGFNNEQFFGPGTRLTVL.

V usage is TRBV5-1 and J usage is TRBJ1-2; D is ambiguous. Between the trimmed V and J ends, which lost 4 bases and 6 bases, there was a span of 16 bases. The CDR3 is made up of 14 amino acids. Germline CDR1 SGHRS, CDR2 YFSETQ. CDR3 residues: CASSVEGLANGYTF. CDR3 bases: TGCGCCAGCAGCGTCGAGGGTTTGGCGAATGGCTACACCTTC.

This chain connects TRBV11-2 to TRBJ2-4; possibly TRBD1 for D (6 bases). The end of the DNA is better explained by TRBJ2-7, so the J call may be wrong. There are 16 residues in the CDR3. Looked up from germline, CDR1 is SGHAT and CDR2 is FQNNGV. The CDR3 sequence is CASSLVVRQGTYEQYF. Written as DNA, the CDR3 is TGTGCCAGCAGCTTAGTGGTTCGGCAGGGGACCTACGAGCAGTACTTC.

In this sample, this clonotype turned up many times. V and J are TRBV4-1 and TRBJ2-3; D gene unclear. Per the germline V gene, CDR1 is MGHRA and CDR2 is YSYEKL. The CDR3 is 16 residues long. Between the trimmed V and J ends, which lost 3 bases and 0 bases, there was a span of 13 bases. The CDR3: CASSQGWGLSTDTQYF. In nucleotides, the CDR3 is TGCGCCAGCAGCCAGGGGTGGGGATTGAGCACAGATACGCAGTATTTT.

The CDR3 sequence: CASSYSTVPETQYF. The CDR3 DNA reads TGTGCCAGCAGTTACTCGACGGTCCCTGAGACCCAGTACTTC. The rearrangement uses TRBV6-5 and TRBJ2-5; D is uncertain. Germline V CDR1 and CDR2: MNHEY, SVGAGI. The CDR3 extends over 14 amino acids. V lost 0 bases and J 5 bases, leaving 10 bases between the germline ends.

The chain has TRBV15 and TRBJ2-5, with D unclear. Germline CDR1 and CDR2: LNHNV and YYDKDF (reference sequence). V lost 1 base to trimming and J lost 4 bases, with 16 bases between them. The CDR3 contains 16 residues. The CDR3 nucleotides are TGTGCCACCAGCAGAGGATCGGCGAATTCCCCAGAGACCCAGTACTTC. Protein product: CATSRGSANSPETQYF.

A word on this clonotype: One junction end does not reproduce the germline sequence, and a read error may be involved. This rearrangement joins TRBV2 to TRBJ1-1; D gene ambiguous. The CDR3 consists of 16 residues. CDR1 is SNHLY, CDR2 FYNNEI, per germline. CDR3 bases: TGTGTCAGCAAAGTCGAACAGAGTTGGGGTAACACTGAAGCTTTCTTT. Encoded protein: CVSKVEQSWGNTEAFF.

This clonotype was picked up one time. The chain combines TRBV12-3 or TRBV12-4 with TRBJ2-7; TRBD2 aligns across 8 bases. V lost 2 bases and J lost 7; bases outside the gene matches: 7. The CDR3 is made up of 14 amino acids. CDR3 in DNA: TGTGCCAGCAGTTTATCACTAGCGGCTAATGAGCAGTACTTC. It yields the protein CASSLSLAANEQYF.

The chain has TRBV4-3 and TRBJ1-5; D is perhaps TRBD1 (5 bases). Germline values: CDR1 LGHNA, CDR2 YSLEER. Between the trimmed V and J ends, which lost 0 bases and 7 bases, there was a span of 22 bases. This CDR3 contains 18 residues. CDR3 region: CASSQDLTGRGLGQPQHF. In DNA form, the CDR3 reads TGCGCCAGCAGCCAAGATCTGACGGGACGGGGATTGGGCCAGCCCCAGCATTTT.

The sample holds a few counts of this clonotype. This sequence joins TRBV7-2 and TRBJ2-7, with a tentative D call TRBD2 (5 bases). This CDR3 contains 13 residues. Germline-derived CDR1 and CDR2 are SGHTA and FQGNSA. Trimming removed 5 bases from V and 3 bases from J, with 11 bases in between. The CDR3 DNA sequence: TGTGCCAGCAGCCATGCTAGCATCTACGAGCAGTACTTC. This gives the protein CASSHASIYEQYF.

The DNA of the CDR3 is TGTGCTAGTGGTTTGGGACACGAGACCCGCGGCGGGGTGACTACAGATACGCAGTATTTT. Amino acids: CASGLGHETRGGVTTDTQYF. The chain recombines TRBV12-5 with TRBJ2-3; the D gene is possibly TRBD2 (6 bases). The germline V gene encodes CDR1 LGHNT and CDR2 FRNRAP. Trimming pared 1 base from V and 3 bases from J, leaving 26 bases between. This CDR3 comprises 20 residues.

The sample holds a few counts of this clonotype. Here the CDR3 DNA reads TGTGCCAGCACCCCAAGCAGGCGGGGAGATACGCAGTATTTT. Translation gives CASTPSRRGDTQYF. The rearrangement joins TRBV6-5 to TRBJ2-3; tentatively, D is TRBD2 (6 bases). The V end lost 7 bases, the J end lost 5 bases, and 16 bases lay between the germline ends. The germline V gene encodes CDR1 MNHEY and CDR2 SVGAGI. This CDR3 spans 14 amino acids.

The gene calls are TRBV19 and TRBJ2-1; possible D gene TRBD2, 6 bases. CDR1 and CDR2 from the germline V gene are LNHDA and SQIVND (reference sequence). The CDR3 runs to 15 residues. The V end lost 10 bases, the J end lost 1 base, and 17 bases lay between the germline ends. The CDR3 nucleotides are TGTGCCACCAGGGACGGGGGAGTATCCTACAATGAGCAGTTCTTC. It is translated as CATRDGGVSYNEQFF.

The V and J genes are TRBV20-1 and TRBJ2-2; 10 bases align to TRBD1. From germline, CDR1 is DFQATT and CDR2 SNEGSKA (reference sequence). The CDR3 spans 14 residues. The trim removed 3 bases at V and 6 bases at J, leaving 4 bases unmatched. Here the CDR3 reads CSARAGQGPGELFF. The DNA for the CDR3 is TGCAGTGCTAGGGCGGGACAGGGGCCCGGGGAGCTGTTTTTT.

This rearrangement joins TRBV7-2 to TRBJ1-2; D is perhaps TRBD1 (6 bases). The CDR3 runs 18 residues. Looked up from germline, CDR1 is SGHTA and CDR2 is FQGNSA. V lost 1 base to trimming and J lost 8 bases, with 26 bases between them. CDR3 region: CASSLVGGVTGLSGGYTF. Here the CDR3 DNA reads TGTGCCAGCAGCTTAGTAGGGGGGGTGACAGGACTTTCGGGGGGCTACACCTTC.